This T cell receptor beta chain was recovered during a study of Ad26.COV2.S vaccination and SARS-CoV-2 variants. In the study overall: The vaccine Ad26.COV2.S was put into the muscle once, or twice with 56 days between. General study points: An underestimation of total T cell responses may have resulted from the TCR breadth and depth analyses. Vaccine and placebo recipients had similar non-spike TCR breadth.

Treatment defined: roughly 19 received Ad26.COV2.S at low or high dose, single or two shots; 5 received placebo; per-sample allocation not given. Sampling occurred on day 63 after the first vaccine or placebo injection. What was given as vaccine was an Ad26 vector encoding Wuhan-strain SARS-CoV-2 spike. The V end was cut by 4 bases, the J end by 0 bases, with 9 bases between. From germline, CDR1 is GTSNPN and CDR2 SVGIG (reference sequence). The CDR3 covers 14 residues. This clone was found a few times. Its specificity is not known. The protocol was immunoSEQ multiplex PCR, while the TCRdb copy is restricted to in-frame clones and leaves out a portion. The sample holds 410,000 or so clones, roughly 90% seen once.

The source was peripheral blood, collected in a trial of Ad26.COV2.S vaccine versus placebo. The chain combines TRBV30 with TRBJ2-2, with D unclear. The receptor comes from a person aged 18 to 65 who received the Ad26.COV2.S COVID-19 vaccine or a placebo. CDR3 amino acids: CAWTRKANTGELFF. The CDR3, as DNA: TGTGCCTGGACCCGGAAAGCGAACACCGGGGAGCTGTTTTTT.